This TCR beta chain was recorded in a study of T cells in Graves' hyperthyroidism and ophthalmopathy. V lost 1 base, J lost 8 bases, and 17 bases lay in between. This CDR3 region has 15 residues. This clonotype was seen a few times. It was RNA transcripts that yielded the amplified TCR beta CDR3 regions. A first-round RT-PCR of the TCR CDR3 used the HTBI primer set. Using its own MiXCR run on the multiplex PCR reads, TCRdb lists one record per CDR3 protein. The sample has hundreds of thousands of distinct CDR3 sequences, about 20% seen once; the top ten hold about 50%. Specimen: blood. The chain is built from TRBV12-3 or TRBV12-4 and TRBJ1-2, with D perhaps matching TRBD1 (5 bases). This sequence was found in a man between 40 and 49 years old with Graves' ophthalmopathy. The CDR3 spells CASSLEPGLTGGYTF. As DNA, the CDR3 is TGTGCCAGCAGTTTAGAACCAGGGTTAACGGGGGGCTACACCTTC.